This is a list of T cell receptor beta chains from one sample in a study of T cell responses to AZD1222 COVID-19 vaccine. Profiled with immunoSEQ multiplex PCR; TCRdb holds only in-frame clones, not every one. The sample records roughly 200,000 clones, about 92% being singletons. Sequences were derived from peripheral blood, sampled on day 0 of AZD1222 vaccination. These receptors originate from an adult in good health. The CDR3 runs from the conserved cysteine through the conserved F or W. Not all rows give a size; the values are once, few, many and, for expanded clones, a class.

clone_size,v_call,cdr3_aa
-,TRBV6-6,CASTRQGGQPQHF
-,TRBV7-3,CASSPRVAGGIDTQYF
-,TRBV6-2/TRBV6-3,CASSLGLGVNTEAFF
-,TRBV7-9,CASSRSGRSYEQYF
once,TRBV7-9,CASSLEQQPQHF
-,TRBV27,CASSRTRALGAGNTIYF
-,TRBV7-2,CASSLATNYLNTEAFF
-,TRBV9,CASSVETYYNEQFF
-,TRBV6-5,CASRRNAAGPERGYF
-,TRBV5-5,CASSLLEGPFSGANVLTF
-,TRBV12-3/TRBV12-4,CASSRQTGRPQHF
once,TRBV5-1,CASSLVGGQVGELFF
-,TRBV3-1/TRBV3-2,CASSQARGGNTIYF
-,TRBV5-4,CASSPGQYLEQYF
-,TRBV7-2,CASSPHGQGYGYTF
-,TRBV7-3,CASSFLLVFFPLAKNIQYF
-,TRBV18,CASSPPLASGATGELFF
-,TRBV5-1,CASSLGWDSRSGNTIYF
-,TRBV19,CASSIGRGGTSDTQYF
-,TRBV28,CASPGYTF
-,TRBV24-1,CATSDIPSGGMPNEQFF
-,TRBV6-2/TRBV6-3,CASSYSTGGGYGYTF
-,TRBV29-1,CSVNSETQYF
once,TRBV5-4,CASRGGGNSPLHF
-,TRBV15,CATSRDLVSGNTIYF
-,TRBV3-1/TRBV3-2,CASSTPLGESGNTIYF
-,TRBV6-2/TRBV6-3,CASSYEGVETQYF
-,TRBV2,CASSDGTSGGWNEQFF
-,TRBV28,CASSLYAGPYNEQFF
once,TRBV3-1/TRBV3-2,CASSLRGGNSPLHF
-,TRBV3-1/TRBV3-2,CASSQDLYAGLEEKLFF
-,TRBV5-6,CASSLDRGQETQYF
-,TRBV4-2,CASSQAPQASPLHF
-,TRBV7-8,CASSLGPSQGTEAFF
few,TRBV28,CASRPGQTLYEQYF
-,TRBV4-1,CASRQIGTGGIKETQYF
-,TRBV9,CASSVRQGILAPDTQYF
-,TRBV27,CASSLFWGSNQPQHF
-,TRBV29-1,CSVPPPGGPTQYF
-,TRBV7-9,CASRATGDLDQPQHF
-,TRBV5-6,CASSRLRGDTEAFF
-,TRBV7-8,CASSLGDSNYGYTF
-,TRBV10-3,CAISAREVAPAGGEQFF
once,TRBV19,CASSSGGRQETQYF
-,TRBV7-2,CASSLGSQQKSIGGYTF
-,TRBV10-3,CAIADQPSTDTQYF
-,TRBV7-8,CASSRALGVSTDTQYF
-,TRBV5-1,CASSLGQGNEPQHF
-,TRBV3-1/TRBV3-2,CASSQGGLSGANVLTF
-,TRBV5-6,CASSLIGTEPRNTEAFF
-,TRBV28,CASLGQSNSPLHF
-,TRBV29-1,CSVPGRRGTEAFF
-,TRBV18,CASSPGQGNYEQYF
few,TRBV4-1,CASSLAWRTRDTIYF
-,TRBV2,CASSVPSGDPATTEAFF
-,TRBV5-4,CASSHKRANTGELFF
once,TRBV19,CASLPGAATGNTIYF
-,TRBV5-6,CASRSPGLAGTTDTQYF
-,TRBV7-3,CASSPILGNTEAFF
-,TRBV6-5,CASWKAGSAGNTIYF